A selection of T cell receptor beta chains follows, all from one sample in a study of neoadjuvant anti-PD-1 for oral cavity cancer. TCRdb's copy holds only in-frame clones and misses some; the assay was immunoSEQ multiplex PCR. Of over 14,000 clones detected, around three quarters appear once; the ten largest clones hold 3.2%. Material: PBMCs, obtained after nivolumab (anti-PD-1) treatment. The receptors derive from a person aged 40-85 years with oral cavity squamous cell carcinoma. Both conserved end residues are part of each CDR3. A D gene is named only where the DNA matches it firmly. Clone size is not always given. Where it is, it says once, few, many or a class for expanded clones.

-	TRBV10-3	TRBJ1-4	-	CAISGGEKLFF	TGTGCCATCAGTGGAGGGGAAAAACTGTTTTTT
-	TRBV20-1	TRBJ1-1	-	CSADRNTEAFF	TGCAGTGCTGACAGGAACACTGAAGCTTTCTTT
TRBD2	TRBV7-8	TRBJ2-5	-	CASSLASGRRETQYF	TGTGCCAGCAGCTTAGCCAGCGGGAGACGCGAGACCCAGTACTTC
-	TRBV19	TRBJ1-5	-	CASREISNQPQHF	TGTGCCAGTAGGGAAATTAGCAATCAGCCCCAGCATTTT
-	TRBV10-1	TRBJ2-3	-	CASSESSGTDTQYF	TGCGCCAGCAGTGAGTCTTCGGGCACAGATACGCAGTATTTT
-	TRBV30	TRBJ2-1	-	CAYCPGGYNEQFF	TGTGCCTACTGCCCCGGGGGCTACAATGAGCAGTTCTTC
-	TRBV4-1	TRBJ2-3	-	CASSQDRWEVTDTQYF	TGCGCCAGCAGCCAAGATAGGTGGGAGGTCACAGATACGCAGTATTTT
-	TRBV10-2	TRBJ1-5	few	CASQGNSNQPQHF	TGCGCTAGTCAGGGTAATAGCAATCAGCCCCAGCATTTT
TRBD2	TRBV11-2	TRBJ2-7	-	CASRLDSPSGRNEQYF	TGTGCCAGCAGGCTCGATTCACCTAGCGGGAGAAACGAGCAGTACTTC
-	TRBV4-1	TRBJ1-5	-	CASSQDGSNQPQHF	TGCGCCAGCAGCCAAGATGGTAGCAATCAGCCCCAGCATTTT
-	TRBV27	TRBJ2-1	-	CASARGQLSGASSYNEQFF	TGTGCCAGTGCAAGAGGGCAGTTGTCGGGGGCTTCTTCCTACAATGAGCAGTTCTTC
-	TRBV7-7	TRBJ2-1	-	CASSPRPGSGDEQFF	TGTGCTAGCAGCCCCCGGCCCGGATCAGGCGATGAGCAGTTCTTC
-	TRBV28	TRBJ1-1	few	CASSLWTRGTEAFF	TGTGCCAGCAGTTTGTGGACCCGGGGGACTGAAGCTTTCTTT
-	TRBV5-1	TRBJ2-5	-	CASTKAGTKEETQYF	TGCGCCAGCACCAAGGCTGGGACAAAAGAAGAGACCCAGTACTTC
-	TRBV7-2	TRBJ2-3	few	CASSFSDTQYF	TGTGCCAGCAGCTTCTCTGATACGCAGTATTTT
-	TRBV7-3	TRBJ2-3	few	CASSLDSLTDTQYF	TGTGCCAGCAGTTTGGACAGCCTCACAGATACGCAGTATTTT
TRBD2	TRBV27	TRBJ2-7	-	CATMTSGRGEQYF	TGTGCCACCATGACTAGCGGGAGAGGGGAGCAGTACTTC
-	TRBV18	TRBJ2-3	-	CASSPTTGIGTDTQYF	TGTGCCAGCTCACCAACGACCGGGATTGGTACAGATACGCAGTATTTT
TRBD2	TRBV19	TRBJ2-6	-	CASSKTSGSSGANVLTF	TGTGCCAGTAGTAAGACTAGCGGGAGCTCTGGGGCCAACGTCCTGACTTTC
TRBD1	TRBV25-1	TRBJ1-1	-	CASSGQGGTEAFF	TGTGCCAGCAGTGGACAGGGAGGCACTGAAGCTTTCTTT
TRBD1	TRBV27	TRBJ1-4	-	CASSSPRDREGKLFF	TGTGCCAGCAGTTCCCCCCGGGACAGGGAGGGAAAACTGTTTTTT
TRBD1	TRBV5-1	TRBJ2-2	few	CASSLEGGWDTGELFF	TGCGCCAGCAGCTTGGAAGGGGGCTGGGACACCGGGGAGCTGTTTTTT
TRBD1	TRBV13	TRBJ1-1	-	CASSLGRFNLGTGDSEAFF	TGTGCCAGCAGCTTAGGCCGGTTTAATCTGGGGACAGGGGACTCTGAAGCTTTCTTT
-	TRBV28	TRBJ1-2	-	CASLGNSYGYTF	TGTGCCAGCCTTGGGAACTCCTATGGCTACACCTTC
-	TRBV2	TRBJ1-4	-	CASRTGTGNEKLFF	TGTGCCAGCAGGACCGGGACGGGAAATGAAAAACTGTTTTTT
-	TRBV7-2	TRBJ1-2	-	CASSPSWGVGYGYTF	TGTGCCAGCAGCCCGTCTTGGGGCGTGGGCTATGGCTACACCTTC
TRBD1	TRBV6-6	TRBJ1-3	-	CASSQQGTGNTIYF	TGTGCCAGCAGCCAACAGGGGACTGGAAACACCATATATTTT
TRBD2	TRBV28	TRBJ2-5	few	CASSWGLKETQYF	TGTGCCAGCAGTTGGGGACTAAAAGAGACCCAGTACTTC
-	TRBV29-1	TRBJ2-3	few	CSVRTGASTDTQYF	TGCAGCGTTCGGACGGGAGCTAGCACAGATACGCAGTATTTT
-	TRBV5-6	TRBJ1-1	-	CASSLVGTEAFF	TGTGCCAGCAGCTTGGTAGGGACTGAAGCTTTCTTT
-	TRBV19	TRBJ2-5	-	CASRGTDRGETQYF	TGTGCCAGTAGGGGGACCGACCGGGGAGAGACCCAGTACTTC
-	TRBV27	TRBJ1-5	few	CASSLLGPNQPQHF	TGTGCCAGCAGTTTATTGGGACCCAATCAGCCCCAGCATTTT
TRBD2	TRBV7-9	TRBJ2-2	-	CASRLTSGNTGELFF	TGTGCCAGCAGACTCACTAGCGGGAACACCGGGGAGCTGTTTTTT
-	TRBV5-6	TRBJ2-2	-	CASSPLGLNSFGELFF	TGTGCCAGCAGCCCCCTTGGGCTAAACTCCTTCGGGGAGCTGTTTTTT
-	TRBV7-9	TRBJ1-5	-	CASSPLGEAQPQHF	TGTGCCAGCAGCCCCTTGGGAGAGGCTCAGCCCCAGCATTTT
TRBD1	TRBV5-1	TRBJ1-1	-	CASSPETGYTEAFF	TGCGCCAGCAGCCCCGAGACAGGGTACACTGAAGCTTTCTTT
-	TRBV13	TRBJ1-2	-	CASSSGGENYGYTF	TGTGCCAGCAGCTCTGGGGGGGAAAACTATGGCTACACCTTC
-	TRBV5-1	TRBJ1-2	few	CASSLASRDYGYTF	TGCGCCAGCAGCTTGGCCTCAAGGGACTATGGCTACACCTTC
-	TRBV30	TRBJ1-2	-	CAWSPGGYGYTF	TGTGCCTGGAGTCCCGGAGGCTATGGCTACACCTTC
-	TRBV11-2	TRBJ1-4	few	CASSLQTQRAEKLFF	TGTGCCAGCAGCCTCCAGACCCAGCGGGCTGAAAAACTGTTTTTT
TRBD2	TRBV11-3	TRBJ2-1	-	CASSLGLANDEQFF	TGTGCCAGCAGCCTGGGACTAGCCAATGATGAGCAGTTCTTC
-	TRBV30	TRBJ1-3	-	CAWSRNTIYF	TGTGCCTGGAGTAGAAACACCATATATTTT
-	TRBV12-5	TRBJ2-2	-	CASGLHPAGNTGELFF	TGTGCTAGTGGTTTGCATCCCGCAGGGAACACCGGGGAGCTGTTTTTT
-	TRBV14	TRBJ2-1	-	CASSHDDREAYNEQFF	TGTGCCAGCAGCCACGATGACAGGGAGGCCTACAATGAGCAGTTCTTC
-	TRBV19	TRBJ2-5	-	CASTQDGGRETQYF	TGTGCCAGTACTCAAGACGGGGGGCGAGAGACCCAGTACTTC
-	TRBV5-4	TRBJ2-7	-	CASSLDQGPSYEQYF	TGTGCCAGCAGCCTCGACCAGGGGCCCTCCTACGAGCAGTACTTC
-	TRBV6-6	TRBJ2-5	-	CASSSEGGSETQYF	TGTGCCAGCAGTTCTGAAGGGGGATCAGAGACCCAGTACTTC
TRBD1	TRBV19	TRBJ1-5	-	CATSGQPNQPQHF	TGTGCCACCTCGGGACAGCCAAATCAGCCCCAGCATTTT
-	TRBV5-1	TRBJ2-7	-	CASSLGPGVVAREQYF	TGCGCCAGCAGCTTGGGACCTGGGGTGGTGGCGCGTGAGCAGTACTTC
-	TRBV30	TRBJ1-5	-	CAWSYRDNQPQHF	TGTGCCTGGAGCTACAGGGACAATCAGCCCCAGCATTTT
-	TRBV6-1	TRBJ1-1	-	CASSVDAFRGAFF	TGTGCCAGCAGTGTAGACGCTTTCAGGGGAGCTTTCTTT
TRBD1	TRBV7-9	TRBJ1-2	-	CASSQETGTGFDGYTF	TGTGCCAGCAGCCAAGAAACCGGGACAGGCTTTGATGGCTACACCTTC
-	TRBV28	TRBJ1-5	-	CASSSIDSNQPQHF	TGTGCCAGCAGCTCGATAGATAGCAATCAGCCCCAGCATTTT